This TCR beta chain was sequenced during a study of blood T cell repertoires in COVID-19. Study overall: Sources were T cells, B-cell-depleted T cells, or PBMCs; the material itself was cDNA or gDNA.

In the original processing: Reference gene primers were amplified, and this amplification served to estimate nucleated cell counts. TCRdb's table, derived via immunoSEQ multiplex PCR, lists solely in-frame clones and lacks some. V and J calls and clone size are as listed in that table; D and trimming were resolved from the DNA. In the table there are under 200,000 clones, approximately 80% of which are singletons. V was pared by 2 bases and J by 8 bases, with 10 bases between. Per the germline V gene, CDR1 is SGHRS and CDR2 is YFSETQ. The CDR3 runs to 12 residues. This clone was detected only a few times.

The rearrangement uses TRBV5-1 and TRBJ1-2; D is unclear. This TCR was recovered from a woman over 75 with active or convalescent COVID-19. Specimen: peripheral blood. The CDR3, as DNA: TGCGCCAGCAGCTTCGATGCGGAGGGCTACACCTTC. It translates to CASSFDAEGYTF.